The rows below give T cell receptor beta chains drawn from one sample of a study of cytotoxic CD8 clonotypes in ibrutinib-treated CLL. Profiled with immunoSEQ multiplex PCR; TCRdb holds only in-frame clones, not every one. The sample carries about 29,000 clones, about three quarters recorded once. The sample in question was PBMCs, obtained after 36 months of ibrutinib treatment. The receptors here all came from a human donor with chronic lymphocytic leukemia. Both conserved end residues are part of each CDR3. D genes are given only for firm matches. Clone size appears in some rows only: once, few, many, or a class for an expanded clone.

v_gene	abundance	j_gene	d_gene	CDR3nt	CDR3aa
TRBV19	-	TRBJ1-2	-	TGTGCCAGTACCCGGGACACGGAAGGGTATGGCTACACCTTC	CASTRDTEGYGYTF
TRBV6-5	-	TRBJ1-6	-	TGTGCCAGCAGTTACCCGTCGGAGGGACCCCTCCACTTT	CASSYPSEGPLHF
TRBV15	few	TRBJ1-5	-	TGTGCCACCAGCAGAGCAGGGAACAATCAGCCCCAGCATTTT	CATSRAGNNQPQHF
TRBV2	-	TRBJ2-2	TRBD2	TGTGCCAGCAGTCGGCTAGCGGGGGCTGCGGGCGGGGAGCTGTTTTTT	CASSRLAGAAGGELFF
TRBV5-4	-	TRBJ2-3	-	TGTGCCAGCAGCCCCATCCACTCCGGAGATACGCAGTATTTT	CASSPIHSGDTQYF
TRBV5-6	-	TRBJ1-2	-	TGTGCCAGCAGCTTACAGTTCTATGGCTACACCTTC	CASSLQFYGYTF
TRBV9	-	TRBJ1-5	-	TGTGCCAGCAGCGTGGGCCTCAGCAATCAGCCCCAGCATTTT	CASSVGLSNQPQHF
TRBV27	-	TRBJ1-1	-	TGTGCCAGCAGTTTGGCGGAGAACACTGAAGCTTTCTTT	CASSLAENTEAFF
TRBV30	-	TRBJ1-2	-	TGTGCCTGGAGTCCTGGGCTTGGCTACACCTTC	CAWSPGLGYTF
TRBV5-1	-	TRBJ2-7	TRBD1	TGCGCCAGCAGCCCTACAGGGGGCAGAAACGAGCAGTACTTC	CASSPTGGRNEQYF
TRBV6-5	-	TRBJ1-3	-	TGTGCCAGCGGACGACAGGCTCCCTCTGGAAACACCATATATTTT	CASGRQAPSGNTIYF
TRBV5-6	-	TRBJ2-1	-	TGTGCCAGTACAAGGGGAGACAATGAGCAGTTCTTC	CASTRGDNEQFF
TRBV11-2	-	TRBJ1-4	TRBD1	TGTGCCAGCAGCCTCTGGGACAGGGGGAATGAAAAACTGTTTTTT	CASSLWDRGNEKLFF
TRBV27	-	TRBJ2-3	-	TGTGCCAGCAGTGTAGTTACCTTGTCGGGGGCCGCAGATACGCAGTATTTT	CASSVVTLSGAADTQYF
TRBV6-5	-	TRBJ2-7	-	TGTGCCAGCATGGACCGACGGGACGTGGGTTACGAGCAGTACTTC	CASMDRRDVGYEQYF
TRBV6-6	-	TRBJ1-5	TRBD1	TGTGCCAGCAGACCAGGACAGGGGTATCAGCCCCAGCATTTT	CASRPGQGYQPQHF
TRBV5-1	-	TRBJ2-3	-	TGCGCCAGCAGCTTGGTACGGGGGAACACAGATACGCAGTATTTT	CASSLVRGNTDTQYF
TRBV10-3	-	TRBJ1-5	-	TGTGCCATCAGTGAGTCGAGTGTGGGGGCAACGGAGCCCCAGCATTTT	CAISESSVGATEPQHF
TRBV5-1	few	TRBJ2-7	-	TGCGCCAGCAGCCCGGGGACACCCTACGAGCAGTACTTC	CASSPGTPYEQYF
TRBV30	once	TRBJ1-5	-	TGTGCCTGGAGTGTAGATAGCAATCAGCCCCAGCATTTT	CAWSVDSNQPQHF